This T cell receptor (beta chain) came from a study of T cells after yellow fever vaccination. 5'RACE template switching generated TCR cDNA, adding a universal primer site and UMIs. TCRdb reprocessed the 5' RACE reads via MiXCR and lists one record per CDR3 protein. The sample shows roughly 190,000 distinct CDR3 sequences, approximately 11% of them seen only once. As for this clonotype: The antigen is undetermined.

J lost 2 bases, V lost 4 bases, and 7 bases had no gene match. Germline CDR1 SGHNT, CDR2 YYREEE (reference sequence). This CDR3 has 17 amino acids. The study's findings and limits: The CD4 compartment and the CD8 compartment contained a small share of clonotypes in common. Peak timing came faster in the weaker secondary response, day 5 versus 15.

The chain employs TRBV5-4 and TRBJ2-5; 14 bases are a match to TRBD2. The material was CD8+ T cells sorted from PBMCs, obtained 15 days after the yellow fever booster vaccination. This clonotype was sampled from a man between 18 and 35 years old who received the YFV17D yellow fever vaccine. CDR3 bases: TGTGCCAGCAGCCCGGGACTAGCGGGGGTCTTACAAGAGACCCAGTACTTC. Translating gives CASSPGLAGVLQETQYF.